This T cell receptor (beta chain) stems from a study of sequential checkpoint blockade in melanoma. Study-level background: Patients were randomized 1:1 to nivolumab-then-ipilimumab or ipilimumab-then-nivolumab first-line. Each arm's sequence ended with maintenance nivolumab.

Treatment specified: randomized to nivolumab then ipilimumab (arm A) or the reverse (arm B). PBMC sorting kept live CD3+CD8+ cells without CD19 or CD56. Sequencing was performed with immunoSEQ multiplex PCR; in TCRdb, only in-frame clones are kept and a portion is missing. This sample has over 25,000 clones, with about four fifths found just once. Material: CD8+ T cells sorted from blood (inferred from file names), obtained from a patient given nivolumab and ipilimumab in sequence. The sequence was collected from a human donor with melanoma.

The CDR3 region is CSVEAFGGEREVNEQYF. Written as DNA, the CDR3 is TGCAGCGTTGAAGCTTTTGGGGGCGAGCGGGAGGTAAACGAGCAGTACTTC. V is TRBV29-1 and J is TRBJ2-7, with TRBD2 matching over 9 bases. The CDR3 has 17 residues. V lost 1 base and J lost 5; bases outside the gene matches: 15. In germline, CDR1 is SQVTM, CDR2 ANQGSEA.